This TCR beta chain comes out of a study of PD-1 blockade in classical Hodgkin lymphoma. General observations from the study: Relapsed/refractory patients reportedly had lower baseline diversity than newly diagnosed patients. It was among complete responders that baseline diversity resembled that of newly diagnosed patients. Those starting nivolumab under 1 year post-ASCT were excluded.

CDR1 and CDR2 from the germline V gene are MDHEN and SYDVKM. This CDR3 spans 12 amino acids. Between the trimmed V and J ends, which lost 6 bases and 5 bases, there was a span of 7 bases. TCRdb's copy holds only in-frame clones and misses some; the assay was immunoSEQ multiplex PCR. The table includes 26,000 or so clones, about 67% detected once. About this clone: Antigen unknown.

After autologous stem cell transplantation all patients relapsed, and prior brentuximab vedotin exposure differed between cohorts. The starting material was peripheral blood mononuclear cells (PBMCs), obtained before the second cycle of nivolumab. The chain employs TRBV28 and TRBJ2-2; D gene unclear. The TCR comes from a human donor with classical Hodgkin lymphoma. The CDR3 spells CASRSNTGELFF. As DNA, the CDR3 is TGTGCCAGCAGATCCAATACCGGGGAGCTGTTTTTT.